The clone carrying this TCR beta chain was seen only a few times. Sequenced by immunoSEQ multiplex PCR; TCRdb stores in-frame clones only, minus some. This table holds about 250,000 clones, around 86% found once. The sample is drawn from a study of blood T cell repertoires in COVID-19. CDR3 length: 17 residues. With 6 bases removed from V and 2 bases from J, the gap between germline ends came to 23 bases. The germline V gene has CDR1 MNHEY and CDR2 SVGEGT. Sequencing input: PBMCs or T cells enriched from blood (not recorded which). The gene calls are TRBV6-2 or TRBV6-3 and TRBJ2-7, with a tentative D call TRBD1 (8 bases). The TCR comes from a man aged 18 to 29 who had recovered from COVID-19. The CDR3 nucleotides read TGTGCCAGCAGCAACCCGAGCGGGACAGGTAAACCCTACGAGCAGTACTTC. Its protein product is CASSNPSGTGKPYEQYF.